This TCR beta chain was sequenced during a study of blood T cell repertoires in COVID-19. Study as a whole: Italy, Spain and the United States were the sources of the convalescent and acute COVID-19 samples. T cells, B-cell-depleted T cells, or PBMCs supplied cDNA or gDNA.

Participants, roughly 18 to 90 years old, spanned under 25 US areas. The V gene's germline CDR1 is LGHNA and CDR2 YSLEER. The CDR3 extends over 16 amino acids. Trimming shortened V by 2 bases and J by 0 bases, and 11 bases separated the two germline ends. Per the study methods: The assay estimated nucleated cells by amplifying reference gene primers. TCRdb keeps only in-frame clones here, not all; method: immunoSEQ multiplex PCR. V, J and clone size are taken as reported in that table, and D and trimming were inferred from the DNA itself. The table lists roughly 400,000 clones, about 88% of them singletons.

The sequencing input was PBMCs or T cells enriched from blood (not recorded which). The sequence was obtained from a woman between 18 and 29 years old who had been exposed to COVID-19. The V and J genes are TRBV4-3 and TRBJ2-1, with D unclear. The CDR3 DNA reads TGCGCCAGCAGCCAACTAGGCCTGAGCTCCTACAATGAGCAGTTCTTC. Translating gives CASSQLGLSSYNEQFF.